The 9 T cell receptor beta chains in this list originate from one sample, sequenced in a study of blood T cell repertoires in COVID-19. Sequencing was performed with immunoSEQ multiplex PCR; in TCRdb, only in-frame clones are kept and a portion is missing. Here the sample spans over 25,000 clones, about 81% being singletons. The specimen was peripheral blood. The receptor set was obtained from a man older than 75 with acute or convalescent COVID-19.

The chain combines TRBV18 with TRBJ1-3; D remains ambiguous. Germline V gene sequence: CDR1 KGHSH, CDR2 LQKENI. The CDR3 contains 13 residues. V lost 3 bases, J lost 3 bases, and 6 bases lay in between. DNA for the CDR3: TGTGCCAGCTCACCTGACATTGGAAACACCATATATTTT. This gives the protein CASSPDIGNTIYF.

This clone came up once. The gene calls are TRBV7-8 and TRBJ1-2; tentative D call: TRBD1 (5 bases). This CDR3 has 14 residues. Germline CDR1 is SGHVS and CDR2 is FQNEAQ. With 1 base removed from V and 5 bases from J, the gap between germline ends came to 11 bases. CDR3 DNA sequence: TGTGCCAGCAGCTTAGAGGCAGGGCGGTATGGCTACACCTTC. Translated, it gives CASSLEAGRYGYTF. Filled out from reference TRBV7-8 and TRBJ1-2, the complete variable domain reads GAGVSQSPRYKVAKRGQDVALRCDPISGHVSLFWYQQALGQGPEFLTYFQNEAQLDKSGLPSDRFFAERPEGSVSTLKIQRTQQEDSAVYLCASSLEAGRYGYTFGSGTRLTVV.

The genes are TRBV11-2 and TRBJ2-3; 8 bases match TRBD1. Germline V CDR1 and CDR2: SGHAT, FQNNGV. V trimming: 4 bases; J trimming: 3 bases; junction bases outside the gene matches: 3. The CDR3 totals 14 residues. The CDR3 DNA sequence: TGTGCCAGCAGCTCTCGGACAGGGACAGATACGCAGTATTTT. Amino acid sequence: CASSSRTGTDTQYF.

This clone has just one count. The chain joins TRBV19 to TRBJ1-1, with 7 nucleotides matching TRBD1. Germline V gene data show CDR1 as LNHDA and CDR2 as SQIVND (reference sequence). V lost 6 bases, J lost 4 bases, and 8 bases stayed unmatched. The CDR3 runs 14 residues. In DNA, the CDR3 is TGTGCCAGTAGCCGACCCGACAGGGTCACTGAAGCTTTCTTT. Its protein product is CASSRPDRVTEAFF.

This chain links TRBV30 with TRBJ2-2; 8 bases fit TRBD1. The CDR3 contains 15 residues. From germline, CDR1 is GTSNPN and CDR2 SVGIG (reference sequence). Germline trimming cut 0 bases from V and 3 bases from J; bases unmatched to any gene: 3. The CDR3 bases are TGTGCCTGGAGTGTAAGGACAGGGTACACCGGGGAGCTGTTTTTT. Residues: CAWSVRTGYTGELFF.

J is TRBJ2-7 and V is TRBV10-1; 8 nucleotides align to TRBD1. Looked up from germline, CDR1 is WNHNN and CDR2 is SYGVQD (reference sequence). The CDR3 contains 19 residues. V was clipped by 4 bases and J by 2 bases; unmatched bases: 19. CDR3 amino acids: CASSVRYAISGTGPYEQYF. Written as DNA, the CDR3 is TGCGCCAGCAGTGTACGATACGCAATTTCCGGGACAGGCCCCTACGAGCAGTACTTC.

This clone was seen only a few times. The gene calls are TRBV7-8 and TRBJ1-3, with D perhaps TRBD1 (6 bases). Germline assignment: CDR1 SGHVS and CDR2 FQNEAQ. Trimming pared 5 bases from V and 0 bases from J, leaving 11 bases between. This CDR3 has 15 residues. The CDR3 DNA sequence: TGTGCCAGCAGCACAAGAGGGGGCTCTGGAAACACCATATATTTT. This gives the protein CASSTRGGSGNTIYF. The full variable domain, in which reference TRBV7-8 and TRBJ1-3 provide the parts outside the CDR3, is GAGVSQSPRYKVAKRGQDVALRCDPISGHVSLFWYQQALGQGPEFLTYFQNEAQLDKSGLPSDRFFAERPEGSVSTLKIQRTQQEDSAVYLCASSTRGGSGNTIYFGEGSWLTVV.

This clone was detected a few times. This chain uses TRBV6-5 with TRBJ2-1; no definite D call. The CDR3 runs 15 residues. Germline V gene sequence: CDR1 MNHEY, CDR2 SVGAGI. V shed 7 bases and J shed 6 bases, with 19 bases lying between them. CDR3 nucleotides: TGTGCCAGCACCCCCCTCCCCACTCTCCCCAATGAGCAGTTCTTC. Protein sequence: CASTPLPTLPNEQFF.

This chain connects TRBV2 to TRBJ2-5; D remains ambiguous. This CDR3 is 11 amino acids long. Trimming pared 4 bases from V and 5 bases from J, leaving 5 bases between. Germline assignment: CDR1 SNHLY and CDR2 FYNNEI. The CDR3 loop is CASSAQETQYF. The CDR3 bases are TGTGCCAGCAGTGCACAGGAGACCCAGTACTTC.